These T cell receptor beta chains were read from a single sample in a study of control samples from healthy donors and cancer patients. Profiling relied on immunoSEQ multiplex PCR, and the TCRdb table lists in-frame clones only, not all of them. There are about 160,000 clones in the sample; 96% occur only once, and just over 1% lies in the top ten. The sample taken for sequencing was blood. The receptors were sampled from a woman aged 25 to 39 in good health. The CDR3 runs from the conserved cysteine through the conserved F or W. Each record gives: V gene, D gene, J gene, clone size, CDR3 protein, CDR3 DNA. A D gene is named only where the DNA matches it firmly. Some rows have no size entry. The others give once, few or many, or a class for an expanded clone.

>TRBV2|-|TRBJ1-4|once
CASKYREVTNEKLFF
TGTGCCAGCAAGTATAGGGAGGTTACTAATGAAAAACTGTTTTTT
>TRBV21-1|-|TRBJ1-5|-
CASSKDQGYNNQPQHF
TGTGCCAGCAGCAAAGATCAGGGGTACAACAATCAGCCCCAGCATTTT
>TRBV28|-|TRBJ2-1|-
CASSPPFYVQFF
TGTGCCAGCAGCCCCCCTTTCTATGTGCAGTTCTTC
>TRBV19|-|TRBJ2-6|-
CASSIGAGANVLTF
TGTGCCAGTAGTATAGGAGCAGGGGCCAACGTCCTGACTTTC
>TRBV5-4|TRBD2|TRBJ2-1|-
CASSATSGKAFSRAYNEQFF
TGTGCCAGCAGCGCGACTAGCGGGAAAGCTTTTTCTCGCGCCTACAATGAGCAGTTCTTC
>TRBV5-1|-|TRBJ2-1|-
CASSPSGNSYNEQFF
TGCGCCAGCAGCCCGTCAGGGAACTCCTACAATGAGCAGTTCTTC
>TRBV6-5|-|TRBJ2-7|-
CASSYSIGYEQYF
TGTGCCAGCAGTTACTCGATAGGGTACGAGCAGTACTTC
>TRBV6-6|-|TRBJ2-7|once
CASSSTGTETYEQYF
TGTGCCAGCAGTTCCACCGGGACGGAGACCTACGAGCAGTACTTC
>TRBV9|-|TRBJ1-1|-
CASSPYPRGTAEAFF
TGTGCCAGCAGCCCCTACCCCAGGGGTACGGCTGAAGCTTTCTTT
>TRBV6-2/TRBV6-3|-|TRBJ2-1|-
CASSYPPNEQFF
TGTGCCAGCAGTTACCCTCCGAATGAGCAGTTCTTC
>TRBV7-2|-|TRBJ2-5|-
CASGPSKGETQYF
TGTGCCAGCGGACCATCGAAGGGGGAGACCCAGTACTTC
>TRBV28|-|TRBJ2-5|-
CASRLPGRGETQYF
TGTGCCAGCAGGCTACCGGGCCGCGGAGAGACCCAGTACTTC
>TRBV24-1|-|TRBJ2-3|-
CATSEITSPDTQYF
TGTGCCACCAGTGAGATCACTAGTCCGGATACGCAGTATTTT
>TRBV4-1|-|TRBJ2-2|-
CASSQESGDTGELFF
TGCGCCAGCAGCCAAGAGAGTGGCGACACCGGGGAGCTGTTTTTT
>TRBV5-8|TRBD2|TRBJ2-3|-
CASSFWLGLARPMMTDTQYF
TGTGCCAGCAGCTTCTGGCTGGGACTAGCGCGACCGATGATGACAGATACGCAGTATTTT
>TRBV6-6|-|TRBJ1-6|-
CASHTGPPNSPLHF
TGTGCCAGCCATACGGGGCCTCCCAATTCACCCCTCCACTTT
>TRBV6-5|-|TRBJ2-2|-
CASLERLTTTGELFF
TGTGCCAGCCTCGAAAGGCTTACTACTACCGGGGAGCTGTTTTTT
>TRBV11-2|-|TRBJ2-3|-
CASSLGGHSDTQYF
TGTGCCAGCAGCTTAGGCGGACACTCAGATACGCAGTATTTT
>TRBV3-1/TRBV3-2|-|TRBJ2-7|-
CASSLPSSYEQYF
TGTGCCAGCAGCCTCCCCTCCTCCTACGAGCAGTACTTC
>TRBV7-9|-|TRBJ2-2|-
CASSLEFRTVNTGELFF
TGTGCCAGCAGCTTAGAGTTTAGGACAGTGAACACCGGGGAGCTGTTTTTT
>TRBV6-1|TRBD1|TRBJ1-2|-
CASSDPGQGNYGYTF
TGTGCCAGCAGTGACCCTGGACAGGGCAACTATGGCTACACCTTC
>TRBV29-1|-|TRBJ1-1|once
CSVMGGNTEAFF
TGCAGCGTGATGGGAGGTAACACTGAAGCTTTCTTT
>TRBV11-2|TRBD2|TRBJ2-5|-
CASRRLAGGKETQYF
TGTGCCAGCAGACGTCTAGCGGGGGGCAAAGAGACCCAGTACTTC
>TRBV9|-|TRBJ2-5|-
CASTRLSGAGETQYF
TGTGCCAGCACCCGACTATCGGGGGCCGGGGAGACCCAGTACTTC
>TRBV19|-|TRBJ2-7|-
CASSMGYEQYF
TGTGCCAGTAGTATGGGCTACGAGCAGTACTTC
>TRBV10-3|TRBD1|TRBJ1-1|-
CAISDRQGMGANTEAFF
TGTGCCATCAGTGACAGACAGGGGATGGGGGCGAACACTGAAGCTTTCTTT
>TRBV6-5|-|TRBJ2-7|-
CASRYNSYEQYF
TGTGCCAGCAGGTACAATTCCTACGAGCAGTACTTC